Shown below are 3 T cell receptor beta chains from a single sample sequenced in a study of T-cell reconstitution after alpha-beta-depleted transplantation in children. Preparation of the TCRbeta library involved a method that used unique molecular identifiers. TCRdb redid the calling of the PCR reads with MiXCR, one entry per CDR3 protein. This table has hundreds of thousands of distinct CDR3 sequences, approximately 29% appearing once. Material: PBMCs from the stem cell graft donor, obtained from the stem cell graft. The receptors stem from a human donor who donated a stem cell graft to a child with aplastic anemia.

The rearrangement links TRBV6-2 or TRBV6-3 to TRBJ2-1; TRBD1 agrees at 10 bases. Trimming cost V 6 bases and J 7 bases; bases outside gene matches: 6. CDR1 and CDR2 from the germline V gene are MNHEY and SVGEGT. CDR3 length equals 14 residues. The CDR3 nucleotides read TGTGCCAGCAGGCAGGGACAGGGGTATAATGAGCAGTTCTTC. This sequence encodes CASRQGQGYNEQFF.

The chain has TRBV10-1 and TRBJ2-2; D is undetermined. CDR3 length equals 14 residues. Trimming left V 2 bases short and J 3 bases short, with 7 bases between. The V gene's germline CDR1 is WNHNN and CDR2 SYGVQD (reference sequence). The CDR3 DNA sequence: TGCGCCAGCAGTGAGGGCCCGGACACCGGGGAGCTGTTTTTT. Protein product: CASSEGPDTGELFF.

The CDR3 DNA follows: TGTGCCTGGAGTGCGTGGGAGTCGGGGCAGCCCCAGCATTTT. It is translated as CAWSAWESGQPQHF. V is TRBV30 and J is TRBJ1-5; no reliable D call. V was trimmed by 1 base and J by 7 bases, leaving 14 bases between them. This CDR3 is built from 14 residues. The V gene's germline CDR1 is GTSNPN and CDR2 SVGIG (reference sequence).